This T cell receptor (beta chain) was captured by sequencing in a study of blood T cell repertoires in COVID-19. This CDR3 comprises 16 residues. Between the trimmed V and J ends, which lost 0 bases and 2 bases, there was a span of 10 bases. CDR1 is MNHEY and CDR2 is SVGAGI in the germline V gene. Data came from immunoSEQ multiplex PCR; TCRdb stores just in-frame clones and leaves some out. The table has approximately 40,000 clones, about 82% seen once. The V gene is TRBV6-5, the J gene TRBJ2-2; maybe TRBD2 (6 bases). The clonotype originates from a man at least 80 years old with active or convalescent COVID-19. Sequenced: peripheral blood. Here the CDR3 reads CASSYSLGRNTGELFF. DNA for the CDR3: TGTGCCAGCAGTTACTCTCTCGGGAGAAACACCGGGGAGCTGTTTTTT.